Each of the 17 T cell receptor beta chains below was sequenced from the same sample in a study of cytomegalovirus exposure and HLA in healthy donors. PCR amplification relied on 60 Vbeta primers (plus 13 Jbeta primers). Profiled with immunoSEQ multiplex PCR; TCRdb holds only in-frame clones, not every one. Found here are around 150,000 clones, roughly 77% of them singletons; the top ten hold about 7.7%. Sequenced input: PBMCs. The origin of the receptors is a woman aged 40-49 years in good health and CMV-seropositive.

This chain links TRBV6-5 with TRBJ1-1; D unclear. Germline lookup yields CDR1 MNHEY and CDR2 SVGAGI. Trimming took 8 bases from V and 2 from J, leaving 18 bases between them. The length of the CDR3 is 15 residues. In DNA, the CDR3 is TGTGCCAGCCACCCCTCGACTCCTATTAACACTGAAGCTTTCTTT. Residues: CASHPSTPINTEAFF.

This chain uses TRBV11-2 with TRBJ2-7, with 13 bases matching TRBD2. Unmatched junction bases numbered 2, after V lost 4 bases and J lost 2 bases. Germline assignment: CDR1 SGHAT and CDR2 FQNNGV. This CDR3 is built from 15 residues. DNA for the CDR3: TGTGCCAGCAGCTCACTAGCGGGAGGGCCCTACGAGCAGTACTTC. Protein: CASSSLAGGPYEQYF.

This clone appeared once. This chain connects TRBV7-9 to TRBJ1-4; the D gene is possibly TRBD1 (5 bases). The CDR3 runs 17 residues. CDR1 is SEHNR and CDR2 is FQNEAQ in the germline V gene (reference sequence). The germline V and J ends were trimmed by 5 bases and 2 bases, with 18 bases remaining between them. CDR3 amino acids: CASSAASGRRTNEKLFF. Written as DNA, the CDR3 is TGTGCCAGCAGCGCTGCCTCAGGGAGGCGGACTAATGAAAAACTGTTTTTT.

V and J are TRBV4-3 and TRBJ1-3; D not certain. Germline loops: CDR1 LGHNA, CDR2 YSLEER. This CDR3 is built from 15 residues. V was cut by 4 bases and J by 1 base, with 11 bases left in between. CDR3 DNA: TGCGCCAGCAGCCCCTCCCAGAATTCTGGAAACACCATATATTTT. Its protein is CASSPSQNSGNTIYF.

The chain couples TRBV9 to TRBJ2-3; 8 nucleotides line up with TRBD2. Germline trimming cut 0 bases from V and 2 bases from J; bases unmatched to any gene: 5. The CDR3 is 16 amino acids. Germline loops: CDR1 SGDLS, CDR2 YYNGEE. CDR3 DNA sequence: TGTGCCAGCAGCGTAGGCGCTAGCGGGTTCACAGATACGCAGTATTTT. It specifies CASSVGASGFTDTQYF.

This clone was observed a few times. The chain joins TRBV7-2 to TRBJ2-3; 11 nucleotides align to TRBD2. CDR1 and CDR2 (germline): SGHTA, FQGNSA. The CDR3 spans 15 residues. V gave up 4 bases and J gave up 0 bases; unmatched junction bases: 0. In DNA form, the CDR3 reads TGTGCCAGCAGCTGGACTAGCGGGAGCACAGATACGCAGTATTTT. Translating it yields CASSWTSGSTDTQYF.

The chain recombines TRBV5-6 with TRBJ1-3, with D perhaps matching TRBD1 (6 bases). This CDR3 is 15 amino acids long. Trimming took 2 bases from V and 1 from J, leaving 10 bases between them. In germline, CDR1 is SGHDT, CDR2 YYEEEE. Written as DNA, the CDR3 is TGTGCCAGCAGCTTCGGGGGGCTGTCTGGAAACACCATATATTTT. This codes for CASSFGGLSGNTIYF.

This clone came up once. V usage is TRBV25-1 and J usage is TRBJ2-7; 8 bases align to TRBD1. Trimming removed 3 bases from V and 3 bases from J; junction bases left unmatched: 7. The CDR3 totals 15 residues. Per germline, CDR1 MGHDK and CDR2 SYGVNS. The CDR3 nucleotides read TGTGCCAGCAGTGAGGGACAGGCGGCAAACTACGAGCAGTACTTC. Its protein product is CASSEGQAANYEQYF.

The rearrangement joins TRBV18 to TRBJ1-1; D may be TRBD1 (5 bases). The CDR3 spans 16 residues. Germline V CDR1 and CDR2: KGHSH, LQKENI. Trimming pared 2 bases from V and 1 base from J, leaving 14 bases between. The CDR3 region has the DNA TGTGCCAGCTCACCAGGAGCTCTGGGGGGGAACACTGAAGCTTTCTTT. Its translation: CASSPGALGGNTEAFF.

The rearrangement joins TRBV5-4 to TRBJ2-7, with D possibly TRBD2 on 5 matching bases. Germline V gene data show CDR1 as SGHNT and CDR2 as YYREEE (reference sequence). Trimming removed 0 bases from V and 4 bases from J, with 14 bases in between. This CDR3 region has 15 residues. The CDR3 spells CASSLDPGGSYEQYF. Written as DNA, the CDR3 is TGTGCCAGCAGCTTGGACCCTGGCGGGTCTTACGAGCAGTACTTC.

Here the CDR3 reads CASTATRYNTGELFF. The CDR3 bases are TGTGCCAGCACTGCGACTAGGTACAACACCGGGGAGCTGTTTTTT. The chain employs TRBV2 and TRBJ2-2, with a possible D match to TRBD2 (6 bases). CDR3 size: 15 residues. In germline, CDR1 is SNHLY, CDR2 FYNNEI. Trimming removed 7 bases from V and 2 bases from J, with 14 bases in between.

The chain employs TRBV11-2 and TRBJ2-7, with unresolved D. The germline V gene has CDR1 SGHAT and CDR2 FQNNGV. The CDR3 has 11 residues. Trimming cost V 5 bases and J 4 bases, with 6 bases left between them. Here the CDR3 reads CASSPSYEQYF. CDR3 bases: TGTGCCAGCAGCCCCTCTTACGAGCAGTACTTC.

The V and J genes are TRBV6-6 and TRBJ2-5; D gene uncertain. This CDR3 has 13 residues. V shed 5 bases and J shed 0 bases, with 7 bases lying between them. Germline loops: CDR1 MNHNY, CDR2 SVGAGI (reference sequence). In nucleotides, the CDR3 is TGTGCCAGCAGTAAACTGAACCAAGAGACCCAGTACTTC. Amino acid sequence: CASSKLNQETQYF.

V gene TRBV12-5 combines with J gene TRBJ2-3, with 13 bases matching TRBD2. V gave up 5 bases and J gave up 8 bases; unmatched junction bases: 10. Germline CDR1 and CDR2: LGHNT and FRNRAP. The CDR3 length is 16 residues. CDR3 nucleotides: TGTGCTAGTGGTCCGATGACTAGCGGGAGGCCTGGTACGCAGTATTTT. It yields the protein CASGPMTSGRPGTQYF. Full variable domain (missing parts from reference TRBV12-5 and TRBJ2-3): DARVTQTPRHKVTEMGQEVTMRCQPILGHNTVFWYRQTMMQGLELLAYFRNRAPLDDSGMPKDRFSAEMPDATLATLKIQPSEPRDSAVYFCASGPMTSGRPGTQYFGPGTRLTVL.

This clone came up once. This chain uses TRBV5-1 with TRBJ2-1, with 8 bases aligning to TRBD1. The V gene end was trimmed by 3 bases and the J gene end by 7 bases; junction bases not matched to a gene: 9. Germline lookup yields CDR1 SGHRS and CDR2 YFSETQ. The CDR3 covers 15 residues. The CDR3 is CASSSLTGEWNEQFF. In nucleotides, the CDR3 is TGCGCCAGCAGCTCCTTGACAGGGGAATGGAATGAGCAGTTCTTC.

This rearrangement joins TRBV4-3 to TRBJ1-2; TRBD1 aligns across 11 bases. Germline CDR1 is LGHNA and CDR2 is YSLEER. V trimming: 4 bases; J trimming: 2 bases; junction bases outside the gene matches: 0. This CDR3 has 14 residues. CDR3 sequence (DNA): TGCGCCAGCAGCCGGGACAGGGGGAACTATGGCTACACCTTC. It codes for CASSRDRGNYGYTF.

The CDR3 here is CASSSYGRGGEQFF. Here the CDR3 DNA reads TGTGCCAGCAGCTCCTATGGACGGGGGGGTGAGCAGTTCTTC. The V and J genes are TRBV7-9 and TRBJ2-1; 8 bases line up with TRBD2. J lost 9 bases, V lost 4 bases, and 8 bases had no gene match. CDR3 length: 14 amino acids. The germline gives CDR1 SEHNR, CDR2 FQNEAQ (reference sequence). Looking up the rest from reference TRBV7-9 and TRBJ2-1 gives the full variable domain: DTGVSQNPRHKITKRGQNVTFRCDPISEHNRLYWYRQTLGQGPEFLTYFQNEAQLEKSRLLSDRFSAERPKGSFSTLEIQRTEQGDSAMYLCASSSYGRGGEQFFGPGTRLTVL.